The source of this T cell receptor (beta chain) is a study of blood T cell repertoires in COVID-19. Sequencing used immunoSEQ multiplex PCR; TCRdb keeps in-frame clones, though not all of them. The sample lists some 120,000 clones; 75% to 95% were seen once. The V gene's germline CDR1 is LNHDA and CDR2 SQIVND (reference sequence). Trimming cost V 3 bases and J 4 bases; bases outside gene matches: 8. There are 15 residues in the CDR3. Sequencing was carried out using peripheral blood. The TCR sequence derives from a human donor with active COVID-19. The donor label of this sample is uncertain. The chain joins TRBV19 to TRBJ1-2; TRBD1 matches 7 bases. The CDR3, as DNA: TGTGCCAGTAGTATGCGCACGGGGACAGCCTATGGCTACACCTTC. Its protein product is CASSMRTGTAYGYTF.